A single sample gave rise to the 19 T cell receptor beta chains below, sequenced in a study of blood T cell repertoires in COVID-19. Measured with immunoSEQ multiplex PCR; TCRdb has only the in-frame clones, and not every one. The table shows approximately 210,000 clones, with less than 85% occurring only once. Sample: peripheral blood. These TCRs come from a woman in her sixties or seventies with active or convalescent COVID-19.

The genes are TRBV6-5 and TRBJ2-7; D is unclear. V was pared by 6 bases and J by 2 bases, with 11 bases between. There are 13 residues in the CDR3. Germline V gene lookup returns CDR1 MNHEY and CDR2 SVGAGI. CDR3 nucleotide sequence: TGTGCCAGCAGAAACTCACTCGCCTACGAGCAGTACTTC. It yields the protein CASRNSLAYEQYF.

CDR3 amino acids: CASSQRHGEKLFF. The CDR3 nucleotides read TGTGCCAGCAGCCAGAGACACGGTGAAAAACTGTTTTTT. J is TRBJ1-4 and V is TRBV3-1 (or the pseudogene TRBV3-2); D remains unclear. The germline gives CDR1 LGHDT, CDR2 YNNKEL (reference sequence). Deletions cut 3 bases from V and 7 bases from J, with 9 bases between. The CDR3 is 13 residues long.

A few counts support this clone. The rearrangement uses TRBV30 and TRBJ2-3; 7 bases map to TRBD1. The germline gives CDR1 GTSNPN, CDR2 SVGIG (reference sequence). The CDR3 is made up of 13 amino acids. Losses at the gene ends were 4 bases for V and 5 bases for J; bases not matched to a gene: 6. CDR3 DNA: TGTGCCTGGAAGGGGACAGCACAAGATACGCAGTATTTT. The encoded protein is CAWKGTAQDTQYF.

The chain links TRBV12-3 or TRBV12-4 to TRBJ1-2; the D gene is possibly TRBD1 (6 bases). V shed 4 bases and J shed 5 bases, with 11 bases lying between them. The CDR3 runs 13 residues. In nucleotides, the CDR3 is TGTGCCAGCAGTTATACAGGGATTTATGGCTACACCTTC. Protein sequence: CASSYTGIYGYTF.

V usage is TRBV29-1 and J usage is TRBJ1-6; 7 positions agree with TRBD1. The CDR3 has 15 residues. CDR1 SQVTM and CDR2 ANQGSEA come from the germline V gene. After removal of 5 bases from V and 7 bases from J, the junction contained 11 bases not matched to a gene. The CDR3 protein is CSVRYGDSVNSPLHF. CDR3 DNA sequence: TGCAGCGTTCGGTACGGGGACAGCGTAAATTCACCCCTCCACTTT.

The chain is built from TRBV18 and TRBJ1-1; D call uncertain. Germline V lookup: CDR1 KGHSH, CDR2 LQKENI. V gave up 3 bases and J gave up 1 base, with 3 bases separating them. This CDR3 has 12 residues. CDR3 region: CASSPANTEAFF. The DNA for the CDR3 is TGTGCCAGCTCACCGGCGAACACTGAAGCTTTCTTT.

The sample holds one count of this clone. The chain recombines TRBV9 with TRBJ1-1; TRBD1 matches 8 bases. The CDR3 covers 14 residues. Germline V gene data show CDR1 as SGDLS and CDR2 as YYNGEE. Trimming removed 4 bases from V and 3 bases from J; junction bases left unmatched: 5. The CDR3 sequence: CASSSQGAYTEAFF. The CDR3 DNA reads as TGTGCCAGCAGCTCCCAGGGGGCTTACACTGAAGCTTTCTTT.

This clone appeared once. The CDR3 loop is CASSGRLAGAYNEQFF. CDR3 DNA sequence: TGTGCCAGCAGTGGTCGACTAGCGGGAGCATACAATGAGCAGTTCTTC. The chain couples TRBV6-2 or TRBV6-3 to TRBJ2-1; 12 nucleotides line up with TRBD2. The CDR3 length is 16 residues. Germline V lookup: CDR1 MNHEY, CDR2 SVGEGT. After removal of 5 bases from V and 4 bases from J, the junction contained 6 bases not matched to a gene.

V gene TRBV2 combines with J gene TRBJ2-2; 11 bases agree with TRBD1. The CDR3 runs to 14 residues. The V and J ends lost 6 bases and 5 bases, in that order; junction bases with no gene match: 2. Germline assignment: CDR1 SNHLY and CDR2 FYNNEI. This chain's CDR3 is CASRGQGETGELFF. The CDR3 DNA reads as TGTGCCAGCAGGGGACAGGGGGAAACCGGGGAGCTGTTTTTT.

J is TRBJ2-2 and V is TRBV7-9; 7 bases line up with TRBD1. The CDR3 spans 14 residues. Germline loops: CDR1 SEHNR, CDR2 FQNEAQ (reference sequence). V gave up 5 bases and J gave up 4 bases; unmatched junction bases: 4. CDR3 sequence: CASSPGQVTGELFF. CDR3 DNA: TGTGCCAGCAGCCCCGGACAGGTCACCGGGGAGCTGTTTTTT.

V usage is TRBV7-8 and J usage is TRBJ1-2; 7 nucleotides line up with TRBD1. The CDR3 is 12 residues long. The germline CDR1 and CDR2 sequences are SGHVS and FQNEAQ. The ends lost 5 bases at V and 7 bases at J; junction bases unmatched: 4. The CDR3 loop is CASSLRQGGYTF. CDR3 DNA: TGTGCCAGCAGCCTCAGACAGGGTGGCTACACCTTC. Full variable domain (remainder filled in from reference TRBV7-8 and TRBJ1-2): GAGVSQSPRYKVAKRGQDVALRCDPISGHVSLFWYQQALGQGPEFLTYFQNEAQLDKSGLPSDRFFAERPEGSVSTLKIQRTQQEDSAVYLCASSLRQGGYTFGSGTRLTVV.

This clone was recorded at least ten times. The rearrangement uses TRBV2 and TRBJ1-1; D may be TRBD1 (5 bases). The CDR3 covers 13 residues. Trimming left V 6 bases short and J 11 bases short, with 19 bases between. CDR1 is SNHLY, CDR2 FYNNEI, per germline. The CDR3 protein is CASRFQGGVRAFF. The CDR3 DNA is TGTGCCAGCAGGTTTCAGGGAGGGGTGAGGGCTTTCTTT.

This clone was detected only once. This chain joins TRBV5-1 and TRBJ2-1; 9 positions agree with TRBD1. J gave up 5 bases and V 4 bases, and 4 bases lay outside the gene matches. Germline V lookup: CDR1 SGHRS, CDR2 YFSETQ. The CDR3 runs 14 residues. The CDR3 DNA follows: TGCGCCAGCAGCATACAGGGGGCCGACAATGAGCAGTTCTTC. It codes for CASSIQGADNEQFF. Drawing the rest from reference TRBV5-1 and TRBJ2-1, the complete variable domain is KAGVTQTPRYLIKTRGQQVTLSCSPISGHRSVSWYQQTPGQGLQFLFEYFSETQRNKGNFPGRFSGRQFSNSRSEMNVSTLELGDSALYLCASSIQGADNEQFFGPGTRLTVL.

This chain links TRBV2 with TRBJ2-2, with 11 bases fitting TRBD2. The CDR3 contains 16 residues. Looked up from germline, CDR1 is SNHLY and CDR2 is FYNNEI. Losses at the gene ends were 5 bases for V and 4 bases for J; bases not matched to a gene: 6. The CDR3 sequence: CASSLTSGTVTGELFF. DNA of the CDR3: TGTGCCAGCAGTTTGACTAGCGGGACAGTCACCGGGGAGCTGTTTTTT. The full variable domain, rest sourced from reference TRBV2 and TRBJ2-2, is EPEVTQTPSHQVTQMGQEVILRCVPISNHLYFYWYRQILGQKVEFLVSFYNNEISEKSEIFDDQFSVERPDGSNFTLKIRSTKLEDSAMYFCASSLTSGTVTGELFFGEGSRLTVL.

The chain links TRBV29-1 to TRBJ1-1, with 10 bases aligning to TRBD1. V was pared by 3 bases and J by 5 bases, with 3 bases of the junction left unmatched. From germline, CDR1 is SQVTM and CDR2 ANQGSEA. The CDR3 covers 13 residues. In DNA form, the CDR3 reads TGCAGCGTTGAGTGGGACAGGGGAACTGAAGCTTTCTTT. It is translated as CSVEWDRGTEAFF. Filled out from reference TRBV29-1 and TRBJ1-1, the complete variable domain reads SAVISQKPSRDICQRGTSLTIQCQVDSQVTMMFWYRQQPGQSLTLIATANQGSEATYESGFVIDKFPISRPNLTFSTLTVSNMSPEDSSIYLCSVEWDRGTEAFFGQGTRLTVV.

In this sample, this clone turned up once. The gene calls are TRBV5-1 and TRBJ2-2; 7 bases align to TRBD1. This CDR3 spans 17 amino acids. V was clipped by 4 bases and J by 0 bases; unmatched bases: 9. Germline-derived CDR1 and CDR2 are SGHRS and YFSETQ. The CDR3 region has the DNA TGCGCCAGCAGCCACAGGTGGGACAGTCCGAACACCGGGGAGCTGTTTTTT. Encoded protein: CASSHRWDSPNTGELFF.

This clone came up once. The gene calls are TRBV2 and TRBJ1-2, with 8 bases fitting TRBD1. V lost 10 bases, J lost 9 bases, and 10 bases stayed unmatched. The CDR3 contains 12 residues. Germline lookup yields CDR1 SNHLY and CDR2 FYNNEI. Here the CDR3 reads CATLDRGTSYTF. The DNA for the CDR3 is TGTGCCACCTTAGACAGGGGCACTAGCTACACCTTC.

CDR3 bases: TGTGCCAGCATCACGACTAGCGGGGACACAGATACGCAGTATTTT. As protein: CASITTSGDTDTQYF. The rearrangement joins TRBV5-6 to TRBJ2-3; 11 nucleotides match TRBD2. This CDR3 comprises 15 residues. V trimming: 6 bases; J trimming: 2 bases; junction bases outside the gene matches: 5. Germline V gene data show CDR1 as SGHDT and CDR2 as YYEEEE. Variable domain in full (rest from reference TRBV5-6 and TRBJ2-3): DAGVTQSPTHLIKTRGQQVTLRCSPKSGHDTVSWYQQALGQGPQFIFQYYEEEERQRGNFPDRFSGHQFPNYSSELNVNALLLGDSALYLCASITTSGDTDTQYFGPGTRLTVL.

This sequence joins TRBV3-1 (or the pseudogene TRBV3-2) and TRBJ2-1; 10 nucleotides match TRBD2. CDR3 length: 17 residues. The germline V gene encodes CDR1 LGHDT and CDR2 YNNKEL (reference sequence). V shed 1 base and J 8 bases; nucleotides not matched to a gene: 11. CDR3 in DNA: TGTGCCAGCAGCCAAGGAGTGGGAACTAGCGGGAACGATGAGCAGTTCTTC. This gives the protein CASSQGVGTSGNDEQFF.